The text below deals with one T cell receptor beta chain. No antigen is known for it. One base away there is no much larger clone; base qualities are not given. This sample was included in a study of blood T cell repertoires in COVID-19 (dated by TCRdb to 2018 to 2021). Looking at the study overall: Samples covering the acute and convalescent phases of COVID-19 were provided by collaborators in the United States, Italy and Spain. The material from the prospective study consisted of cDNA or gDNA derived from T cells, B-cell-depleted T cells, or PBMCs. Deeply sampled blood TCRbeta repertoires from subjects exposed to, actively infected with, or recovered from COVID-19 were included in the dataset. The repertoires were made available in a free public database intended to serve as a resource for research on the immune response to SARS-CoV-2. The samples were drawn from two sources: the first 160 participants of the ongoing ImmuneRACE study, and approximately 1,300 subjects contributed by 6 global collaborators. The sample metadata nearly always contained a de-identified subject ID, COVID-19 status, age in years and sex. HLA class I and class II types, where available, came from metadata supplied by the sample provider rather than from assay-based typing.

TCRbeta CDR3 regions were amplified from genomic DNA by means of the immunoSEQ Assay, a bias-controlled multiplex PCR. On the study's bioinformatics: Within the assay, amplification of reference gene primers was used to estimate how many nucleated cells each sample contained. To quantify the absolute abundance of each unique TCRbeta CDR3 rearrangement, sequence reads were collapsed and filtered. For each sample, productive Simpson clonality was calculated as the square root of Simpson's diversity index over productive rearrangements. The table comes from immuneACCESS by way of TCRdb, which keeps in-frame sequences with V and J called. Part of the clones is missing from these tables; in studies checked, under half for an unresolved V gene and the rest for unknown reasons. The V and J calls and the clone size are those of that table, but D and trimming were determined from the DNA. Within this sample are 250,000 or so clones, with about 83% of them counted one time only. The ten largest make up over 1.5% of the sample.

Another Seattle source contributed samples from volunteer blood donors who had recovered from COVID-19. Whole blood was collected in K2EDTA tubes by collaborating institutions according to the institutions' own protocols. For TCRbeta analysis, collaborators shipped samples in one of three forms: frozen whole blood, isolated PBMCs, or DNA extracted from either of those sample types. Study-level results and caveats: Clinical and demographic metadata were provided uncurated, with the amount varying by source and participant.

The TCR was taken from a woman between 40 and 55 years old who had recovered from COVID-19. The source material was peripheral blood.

The encoded CDR3 is CASSTGQGGNSPLHF. The sequenced DNA: TGTGCCAGCAGCACCGGACAGGGTGGGAATTCACCCCTCCACTTT. The chain is assembled from TRBV5-4 and TRBJ1-6; 8 bases in between match TRBD1. V is trimmed back by 4 bases and J by 7 bases, and the junction contains 7 bases that no gene match accounts for. The germline V gene (reference sequence) gives CDR1 as SGHNT and CDR2 as YYREEE. The CDR3 has 15 amino acids, counting the end cysteine and phenylalanine. Only the CDR3 DNA stays, 45 bases, in frame from base 1.